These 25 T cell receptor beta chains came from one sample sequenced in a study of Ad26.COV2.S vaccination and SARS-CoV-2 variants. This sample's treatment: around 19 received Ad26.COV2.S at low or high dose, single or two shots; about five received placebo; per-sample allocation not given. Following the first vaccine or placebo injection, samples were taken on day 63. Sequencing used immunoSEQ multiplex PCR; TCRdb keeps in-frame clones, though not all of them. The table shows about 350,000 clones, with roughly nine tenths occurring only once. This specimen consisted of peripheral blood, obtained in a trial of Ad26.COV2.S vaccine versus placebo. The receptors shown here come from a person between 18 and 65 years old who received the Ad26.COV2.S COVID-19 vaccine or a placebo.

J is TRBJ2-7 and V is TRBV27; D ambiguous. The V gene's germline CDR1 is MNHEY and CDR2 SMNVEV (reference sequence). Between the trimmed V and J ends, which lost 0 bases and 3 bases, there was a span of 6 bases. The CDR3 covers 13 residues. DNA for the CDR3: TGTGCCAGCAGTTTATCGATAGGCTACGAGCAGTACTTC. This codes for CASSLSIGYEQYF.

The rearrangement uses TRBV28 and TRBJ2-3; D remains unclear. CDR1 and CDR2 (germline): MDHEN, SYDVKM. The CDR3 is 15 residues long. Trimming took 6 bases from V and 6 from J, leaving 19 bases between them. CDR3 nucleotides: TGTGCCAGCAGAGGTCATGCAACCTTTGGGGATACGCAGTATTTT. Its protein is CASRGHATFGDTQYF.

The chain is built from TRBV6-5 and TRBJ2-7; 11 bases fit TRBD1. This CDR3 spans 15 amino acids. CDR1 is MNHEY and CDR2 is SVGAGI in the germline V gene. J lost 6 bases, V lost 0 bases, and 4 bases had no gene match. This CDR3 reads CASSYSFGQGAEQYF. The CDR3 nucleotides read TGTGCCAGCAGTTACTCGTTCGGACAGGGGGCCGAGCAGTACTTC.

CDR3 coding DNA: TGCAGCTTCCTGACATCCGGGACAGGTTCGCAAGAGACCCAGTACTTC. Protein sequence: CSFLTSGTGSQETQYF. The chain joins TRBV29-1 to TRBJ2-5; 8 nucleotides align to TRBD1. The germline V gene encodes CDR1 SQVTM and CDR2 ANQGSEA. The trim removed 8 bases at V and 2 bases at J, leaving 16 bases unmatched. CDR3 size: 16 residues. Looking up the rest from reference TRBV29-1 and TRBJ2-5 gives the full variable domain: SAVISQKPSRDICQRGTSLTIQCQVDSQVTMMFWYRQQPGQSLTLIATANQGSEATYESGFVIDKFPISRPNLTFSTLTVSNMSPEDSSIYLCSFLTSGTGSQETQYFGPGTRLLVL.

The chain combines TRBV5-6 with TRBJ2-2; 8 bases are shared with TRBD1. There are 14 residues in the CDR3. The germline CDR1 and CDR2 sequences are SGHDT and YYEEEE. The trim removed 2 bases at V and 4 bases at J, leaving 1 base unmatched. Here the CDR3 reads CASSLGTGTGELFF. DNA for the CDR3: TGTGCCAGCAGCTTAGGGACAGGCACCGGGGAGCTGTTTTTT.

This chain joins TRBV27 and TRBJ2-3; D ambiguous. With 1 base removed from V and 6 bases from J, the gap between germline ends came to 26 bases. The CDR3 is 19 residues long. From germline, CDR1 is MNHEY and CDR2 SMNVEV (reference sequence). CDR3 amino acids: CASSLLSVWYGDKGDTQYF. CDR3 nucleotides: TGTGCCAGCAGTTTATTGTCTGTGTGGTACGGTGATAAAGGGGATACGCAGTATTTT.

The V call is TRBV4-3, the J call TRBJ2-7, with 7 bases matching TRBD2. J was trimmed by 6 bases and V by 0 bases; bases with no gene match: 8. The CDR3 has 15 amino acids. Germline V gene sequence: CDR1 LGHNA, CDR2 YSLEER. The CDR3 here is CASSQDSRGMSEQYF. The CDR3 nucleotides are TGCGCCAGCAGCCAAGACTCGCGGGGGATGAGCGAGCAGTACTTC.

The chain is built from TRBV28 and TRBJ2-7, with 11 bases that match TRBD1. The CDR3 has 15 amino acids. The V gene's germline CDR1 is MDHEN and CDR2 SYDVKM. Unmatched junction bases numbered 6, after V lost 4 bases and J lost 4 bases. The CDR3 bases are TGTGCCAGCAGTTCCTCGGGGACAGGGGGGTACGAGCAGTACTTC. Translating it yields CASSSSGTGGYEQYF.

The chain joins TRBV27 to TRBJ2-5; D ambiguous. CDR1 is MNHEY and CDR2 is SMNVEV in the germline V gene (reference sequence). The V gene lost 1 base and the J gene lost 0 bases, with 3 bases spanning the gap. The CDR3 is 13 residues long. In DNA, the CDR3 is TGTGCCAGCAGTTTATACAACCAAGAGACCCAGTACTTC. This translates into CASSLYNQETQYF.

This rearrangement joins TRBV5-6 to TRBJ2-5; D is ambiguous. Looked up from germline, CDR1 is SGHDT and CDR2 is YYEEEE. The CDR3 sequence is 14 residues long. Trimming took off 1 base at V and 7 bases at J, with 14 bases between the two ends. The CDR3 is CASSLYHSGGTQYF. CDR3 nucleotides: TGTGCCAGCAGCTTGTACCACTCGGGCGGGACCCAGTACTTC.

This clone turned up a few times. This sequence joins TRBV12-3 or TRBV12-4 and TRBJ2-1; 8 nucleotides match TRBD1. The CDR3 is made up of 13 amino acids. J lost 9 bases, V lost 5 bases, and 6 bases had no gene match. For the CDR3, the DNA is TGTGCCAGCAGTCCCGGGACAGGCCTTGAGCAGTTCTTC. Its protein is CASSPGTGLEQFF.

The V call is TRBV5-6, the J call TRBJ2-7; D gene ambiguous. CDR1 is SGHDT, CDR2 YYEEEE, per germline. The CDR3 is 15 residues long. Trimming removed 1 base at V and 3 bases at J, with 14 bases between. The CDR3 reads CASSLLESFSYEQYF. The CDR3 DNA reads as TGTGCCAGCAGCTTGCTTGAATCTTTCAGCTACGAGCAGTACTTC.

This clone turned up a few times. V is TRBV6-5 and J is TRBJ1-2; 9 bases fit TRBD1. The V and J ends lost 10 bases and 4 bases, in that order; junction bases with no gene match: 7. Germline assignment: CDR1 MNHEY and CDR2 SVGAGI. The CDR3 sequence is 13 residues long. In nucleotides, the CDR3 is TGTGCCACCTTTCGGACAGGGGCCTATGGCTACACCTTC. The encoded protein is CATFRTGAYGYTF.

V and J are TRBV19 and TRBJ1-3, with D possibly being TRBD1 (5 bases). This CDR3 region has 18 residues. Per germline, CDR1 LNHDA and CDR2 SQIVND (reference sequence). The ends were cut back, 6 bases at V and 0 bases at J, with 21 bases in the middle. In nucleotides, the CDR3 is TGTGCCAGTAGCACACCTCGGGGCAGGCCAAACTCTGGAAACACCATATATTTT. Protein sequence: CASSTPRGRPNSGNTIYF.

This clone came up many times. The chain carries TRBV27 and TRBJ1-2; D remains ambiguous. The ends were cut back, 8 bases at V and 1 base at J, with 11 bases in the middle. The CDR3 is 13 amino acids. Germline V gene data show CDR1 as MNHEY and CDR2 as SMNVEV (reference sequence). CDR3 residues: CASGPFFNYGYTF. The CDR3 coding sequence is TGTGCCAGCGGACCCTTTTTTAACTATGGCTACACCTTC.

This CDR3 reads CASSAGTANSPLHF. The CDR3 DNA reads TGTGCCAGCAGTGCCGGGACCGCTAATTCACCCCTCCACTTT. The chain couples TRBV6-4 to TRBJ1-6; D might be TRBD1 (5 bases). From germline, CDR1 is MRHNA and CDR2 SNTAGT. This CDR3 is built from 14 residues. Trimming cost V 4 bases and J 6 bases, with 10 bases left between them.

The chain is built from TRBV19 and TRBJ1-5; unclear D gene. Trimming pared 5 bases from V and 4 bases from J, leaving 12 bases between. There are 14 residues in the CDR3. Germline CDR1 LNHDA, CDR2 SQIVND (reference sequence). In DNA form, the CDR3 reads TGTGCCAGTAGTTCCCGCGGCTTTAATCAGCCCCAGCATTTT. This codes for CASSSRGFNQPQHF.

CDR3 sequence: CAWRVGPQETQYF. CDR3 nucleotide sequence: TGTGCCTGGAGGGTTGGGCCACAAGAGACCCAGTACTTC. The J gene is TRBJ2-5, the V gene TRBV30; unclear D gene. Trimming shortened V by 3 bases and J by 2 bases, and 10 bases separated the two germline ends. CDR1 is GTSNPN, CDR2 SVGIG, per germline (reference sequence). The CDR3 has 13 residues.

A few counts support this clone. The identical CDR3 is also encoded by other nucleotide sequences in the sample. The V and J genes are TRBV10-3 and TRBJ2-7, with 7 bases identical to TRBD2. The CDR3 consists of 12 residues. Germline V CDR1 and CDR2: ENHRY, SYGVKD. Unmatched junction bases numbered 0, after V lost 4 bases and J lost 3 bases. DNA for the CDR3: TGTGCCATCAGTGGGGAGGGCTACGAGCAGTACTTC. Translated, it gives CAISGEGYEQYF.

The CDR3 DNA follows: TGTGCCAGCTCATATAGTAGCGGGAGACCACACGAGCAGTACTTC. Translating gives CASSYSSGRPHEQYF. This chain joins TRBV18 and TRBJ2-7, with 9 bases that match TRBD2. The CDR3 has 15 amino acids. In germline, CDR1 is KGHSH, CDR2 LQKENI. V was clipped by 5 bases and J by 5 bases; unmatched bases: 10.

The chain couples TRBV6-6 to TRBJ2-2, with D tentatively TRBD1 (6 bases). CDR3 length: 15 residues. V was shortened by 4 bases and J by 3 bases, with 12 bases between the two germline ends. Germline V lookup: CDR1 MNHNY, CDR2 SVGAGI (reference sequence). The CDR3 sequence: CASSFQGPDTGELFF. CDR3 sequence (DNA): TGTGCCAGCAGTTTCCAGGGGCCGGACACCGGGGAGCTGTTTTTT.

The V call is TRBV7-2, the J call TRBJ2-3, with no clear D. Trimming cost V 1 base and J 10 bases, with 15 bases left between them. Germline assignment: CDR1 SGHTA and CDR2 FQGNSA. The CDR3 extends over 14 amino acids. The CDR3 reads CASSLGGSPRSQYF. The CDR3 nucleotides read TGTGCCAGCAGCTTAGGGGGTAGTCCCCGGTCGCAGTATTTT.

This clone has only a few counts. CDR3 amino acids: CATAIRTSYEQYF. The CDR3 DNA follows: TGTGCCACCGCCATAAGGACGTCCTACGAGCAGTACTTC. The chain combines TRBV12-3 or TRBV12-4 with TRBJ2-7; no definite D call. The CDR3 spans 13 residues. The V end was cut by 10 bases, the J end by 1 base, with 14 bases between.

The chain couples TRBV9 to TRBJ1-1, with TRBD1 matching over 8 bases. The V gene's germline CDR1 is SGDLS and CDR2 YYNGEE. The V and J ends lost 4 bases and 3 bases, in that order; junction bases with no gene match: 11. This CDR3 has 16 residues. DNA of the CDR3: TGTGCCAGCAGCCTAGGACAGGGCTTTGCGGACACTGAAGCTTTCTTT. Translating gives CASSLGQGFADTEAFF. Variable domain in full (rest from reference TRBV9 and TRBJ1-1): DSGVTQTPKHLITATGQRVTLRCSPRSGDLSVYWYQQSLDQGLQFLIQYYNGEERAKGNILERFSAQQFPDLHSELNLSSLELGDSALYFCASSLGQGFADTEAFFGQGTRLTVV.

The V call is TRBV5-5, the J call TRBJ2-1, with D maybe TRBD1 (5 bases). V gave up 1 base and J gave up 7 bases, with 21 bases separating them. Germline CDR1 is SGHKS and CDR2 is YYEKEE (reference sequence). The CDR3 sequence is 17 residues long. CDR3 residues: CASSLNWLGRVGNEQFF. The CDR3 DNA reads TGTGCCAGCAGCTTGAACTGGCTTGGCAGGGTCGGAAATGAGCAGTTCTTC. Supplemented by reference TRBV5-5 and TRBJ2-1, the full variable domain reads DAGVTQSPTHLIKTRGQQVTLRCSPISGHKSVSWYQQVLGQGPQFIFQYYEKEERGRGNFPDRFSARQFPNYSSELNVNALLLGDSALYLCASSLNWLGRVGNEQFFGPGTRLTVL.